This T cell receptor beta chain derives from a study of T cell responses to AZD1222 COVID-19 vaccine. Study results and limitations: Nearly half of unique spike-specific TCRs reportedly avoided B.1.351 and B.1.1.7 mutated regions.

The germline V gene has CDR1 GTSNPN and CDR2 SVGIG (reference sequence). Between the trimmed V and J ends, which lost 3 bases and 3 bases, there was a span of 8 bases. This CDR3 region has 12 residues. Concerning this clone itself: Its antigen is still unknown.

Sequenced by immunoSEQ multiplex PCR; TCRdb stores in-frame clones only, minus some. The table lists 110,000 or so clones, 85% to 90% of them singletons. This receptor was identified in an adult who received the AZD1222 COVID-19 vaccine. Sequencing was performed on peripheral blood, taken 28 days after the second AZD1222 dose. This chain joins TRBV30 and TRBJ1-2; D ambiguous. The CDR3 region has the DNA TGTGCCTGGAGCGAGCTTTACTATGGCTACACCTTC. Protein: CAWSELYYGYTF.